This T cell receptor (beta chain) was identified in a study of cytomegalovirus exposure and HLA in healthy donors. Study-wide findings and caveats: It was only CMV serostatus that was available as immune exposure information.

A note on this clone: Its matching antigen is unknown.

The PCR was carried out with 60 Vbeta primers and 13 Jbeta primers. This table comes from immunoSEQ multiplex PCR, and its TCRdb copy is limited to in-frame clones, with some not included. The sample records 130,000 or so clones, around 80% being singletons. The ends lost 2 bases at V and 4 bases at J; junction bases unmatched: 17. Per germline, CDR1 LNHDA and CDR2 SQIVND (reference sequence). This CDR3 is built from 19 residues. This chain links TRBV19 with TRBJ1-2, with TRBD1 matching 9 bases. The material sequenced was PBMCs. The clonotype was recovered from a woman younger than 30 in good health and CMV-seropositive. This chain's CDR3 is CASSIKGAWDRAQGYGYTF. The CDR3 region has the DNA TGTGCCAGTAGTATAAAAGGGGCCTGGGACAGGGCCCAGGGCTATGGCTACACCTTC.